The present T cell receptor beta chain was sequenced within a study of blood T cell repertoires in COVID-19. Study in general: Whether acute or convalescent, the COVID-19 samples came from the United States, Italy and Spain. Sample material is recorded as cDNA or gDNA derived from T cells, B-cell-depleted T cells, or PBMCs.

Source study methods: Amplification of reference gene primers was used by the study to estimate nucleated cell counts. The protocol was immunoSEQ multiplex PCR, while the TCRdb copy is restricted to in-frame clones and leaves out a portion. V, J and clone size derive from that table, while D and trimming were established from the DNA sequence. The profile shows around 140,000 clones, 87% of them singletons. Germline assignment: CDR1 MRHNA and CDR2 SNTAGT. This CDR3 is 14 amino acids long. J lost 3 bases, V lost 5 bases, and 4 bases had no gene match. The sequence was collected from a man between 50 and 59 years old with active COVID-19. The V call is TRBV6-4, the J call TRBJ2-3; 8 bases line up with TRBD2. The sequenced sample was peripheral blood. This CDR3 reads CASSPGGGTDTQYF. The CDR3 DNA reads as TGTGCCAGCAGTCCGGGAGGGGGGACAGATACGCAGTATTTT.